Sequencing of this T cell receptor (beta chain) was carried out in a study of Ad26.COV2.S vaccination and SARS-CoV-2 variants. The treatment: roughly 20 received Ad26.COV2.S at low or high dose, single or two shots; about 5 received placebo; per-sample allocation not given. At day 63 after the first vaccine or placebo injection, samples were drawn. Between the trimmed V and J ends, which lost 2 bases and 9 bases, there was a span of 17 bases. CDR3 size: 15 residues. Germline V gene data show CDR1 as ENHRY and CDR2 as SYGVKD. Data came from immunoSEQ multiplex PCR; TCRdb stores just in-frame clones and leaves some out. The sample yields fewer than 900,000 clones, more than 80% seen once.

The chain uses TRBV10-3 and TRBJ2-1, with D perhaps TRBD1 (5 bases). This clonotype was sampled from a person aged 18 to 59 who received the Ad26.COV2.S COVID-19 vaccine or a placebo. The sequencing used peripheral blood, collected in a trial of Ad26.COV2.S vaccine versus placebo. The CDR3 DNA reads as TGTGCCATCAGTGAGGGGTCCACTCCTACAGGTGAGCAGTTCTTC. Translation: CAISEGSTPTGEQFF.